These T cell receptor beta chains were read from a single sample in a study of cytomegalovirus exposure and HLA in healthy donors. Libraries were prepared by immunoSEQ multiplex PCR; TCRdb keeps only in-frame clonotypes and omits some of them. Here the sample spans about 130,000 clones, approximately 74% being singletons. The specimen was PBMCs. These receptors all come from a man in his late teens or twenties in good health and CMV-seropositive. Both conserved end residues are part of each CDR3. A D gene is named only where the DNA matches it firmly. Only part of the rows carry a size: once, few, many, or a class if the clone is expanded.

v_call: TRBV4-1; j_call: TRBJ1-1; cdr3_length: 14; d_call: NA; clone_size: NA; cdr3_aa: CASSLRSPGSEAFF; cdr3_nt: TGCGCCAGCAGCCTAAGAAGTCCGGGAAGTGAAGCTTTCTTT
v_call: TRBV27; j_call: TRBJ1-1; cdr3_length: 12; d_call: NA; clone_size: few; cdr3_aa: CASSSTGTEAFF; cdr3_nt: TGTGCCAGCAGTTCTACCGGCACTGAAGCTTTCTTT
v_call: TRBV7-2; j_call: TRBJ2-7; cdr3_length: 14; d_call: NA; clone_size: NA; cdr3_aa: CASNPVGSSYEQYF; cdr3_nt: TGTGCCAGCAATCCGGTCGGTAGCTCCTACGAGCAGTACTTC
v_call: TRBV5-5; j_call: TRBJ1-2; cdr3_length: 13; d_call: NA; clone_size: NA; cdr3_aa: CASIHPPDYGYTF; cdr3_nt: TGTGCCAGCATCCACCCCCCGGACTATGGCTACACCTTC
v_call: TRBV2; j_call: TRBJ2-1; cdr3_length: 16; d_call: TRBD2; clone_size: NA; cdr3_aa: CASSEYASGGSYEQFF; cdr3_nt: TGTGCCAGCAGTGAATATGCGAGCGGGGGTAGCTATGAGCAGTTCTTC
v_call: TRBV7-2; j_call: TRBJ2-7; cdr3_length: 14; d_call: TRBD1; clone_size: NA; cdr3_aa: CASSYPGQGTEQYF; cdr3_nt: TGTGCCAGCAGCTACCCGGGACAGGGGACCGAGCAGTACTTC
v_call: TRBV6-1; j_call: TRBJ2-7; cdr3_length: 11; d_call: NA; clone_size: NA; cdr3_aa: CASSEQYEQYF; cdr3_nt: TGTGCCAGCAGTGAACAATACGAGCAGTACTTC
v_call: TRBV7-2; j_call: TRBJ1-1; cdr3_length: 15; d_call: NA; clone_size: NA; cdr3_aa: CASSTNRAVNTEAFF; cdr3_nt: TGTGCCAGCAGCACTAACAGGGCGGTGAACACTGAAGCTTTCTTT
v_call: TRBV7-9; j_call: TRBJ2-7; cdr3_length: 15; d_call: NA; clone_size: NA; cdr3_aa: CASSSRGRGSGEQYF; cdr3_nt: TGTGCCAGCAGCTCGCGAGGCAGGGGCTCTGGAGAGCAGTACTTC
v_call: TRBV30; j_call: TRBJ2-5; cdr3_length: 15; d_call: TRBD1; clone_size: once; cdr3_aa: CAWKGGTGVRETQYF; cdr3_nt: TGTGCCTGGAAAGGGGGGACAGGGGTCCGGGAGACCCAGTACTTC
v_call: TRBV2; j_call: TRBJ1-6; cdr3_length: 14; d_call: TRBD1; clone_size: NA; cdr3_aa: CASSGDRVNSPLHF; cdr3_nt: TGTGCCAGCAGTGGTGACAGGGTGAATTCACCCCTCCACTTT
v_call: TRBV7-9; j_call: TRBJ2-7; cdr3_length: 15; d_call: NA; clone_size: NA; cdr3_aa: CASSLVAGVLYEQYF; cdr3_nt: TGTGCCAGCAGCTTAGTTGCAGGGGTACTCTACGAGCAGTACTTC
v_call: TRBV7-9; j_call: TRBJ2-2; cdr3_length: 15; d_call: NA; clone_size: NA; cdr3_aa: CASSAGYRNTGELFF; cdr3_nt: TGTGCCAGCAGCGCGGGCTACAGGAACACCGGGGAGCTGTTTTTT
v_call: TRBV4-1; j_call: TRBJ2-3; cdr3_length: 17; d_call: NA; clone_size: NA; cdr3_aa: CASSQWGDRSFLDTQYF; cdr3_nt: TGCGCCAGCAGCCAGTGGGGGGACAGATCTTTTCTGGATACGCAGTATTTT
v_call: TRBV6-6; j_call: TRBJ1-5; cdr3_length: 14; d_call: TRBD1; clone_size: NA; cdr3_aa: CASSYGTGVAPQHF; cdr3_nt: TGTGCCAGCAGTTACGGGACAGGGGTAGCGCCCCAGCATTTT
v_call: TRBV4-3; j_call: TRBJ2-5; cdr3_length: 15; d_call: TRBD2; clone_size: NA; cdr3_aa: CASSQRSGGEETQYF; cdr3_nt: TGCGCCAGCAGCCAAAGGTCGGGAGGGGAAGAGACCCAGTACTTC
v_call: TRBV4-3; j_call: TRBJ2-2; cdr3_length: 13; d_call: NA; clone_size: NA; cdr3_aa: CASSQASFGELFF; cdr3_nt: TGCGCCAGCAGCCAAGCTTCCTTCGGGGAGCTGTTTTTT
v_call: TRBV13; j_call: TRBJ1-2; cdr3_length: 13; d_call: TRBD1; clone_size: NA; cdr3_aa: CASSFGDSYGYTF; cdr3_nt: TGTGCCAGCAGCTTTGGGGACAGCTATGGCTACACCTTC
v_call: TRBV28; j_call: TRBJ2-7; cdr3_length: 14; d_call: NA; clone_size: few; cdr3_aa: CASSLILGAYEQYF; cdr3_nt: TGTGCCAGCAGTTTAATTCTGGGGGCTTACGAGCAGTACTTC
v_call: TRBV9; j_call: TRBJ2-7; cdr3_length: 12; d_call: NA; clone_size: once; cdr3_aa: CASSVDGYEQYF; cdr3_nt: TGTGCCAGCAGCGTAGACGGCTACGAGCAGTACTTC
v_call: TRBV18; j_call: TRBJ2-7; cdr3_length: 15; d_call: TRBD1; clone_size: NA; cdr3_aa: CASSPEQGARYEQYF; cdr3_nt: TGTGCCAGCTCACCGGAACAGGGGGCGCGGTACGAGCAGTACTTC
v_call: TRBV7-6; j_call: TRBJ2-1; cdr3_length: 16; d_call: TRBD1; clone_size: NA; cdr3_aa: CASSRTGLSSYNEQFF; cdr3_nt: TGTGCCAGCAGTCGGACAGGGCTTAGCTCCTACAATGAGCAGTTCTTC
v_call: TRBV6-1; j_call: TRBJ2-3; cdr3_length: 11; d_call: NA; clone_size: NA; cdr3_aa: CASRQSDTQYF; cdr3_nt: TGTGCCAGCAGACAGTCAGATACGCAGTATTTT
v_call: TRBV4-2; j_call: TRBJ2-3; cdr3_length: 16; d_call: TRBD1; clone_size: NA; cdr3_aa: CASSQPPGQGTDTQYF; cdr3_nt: TGTGCCAGCAGCCAACCCCCGGGACAGGGCACAGATACGCAGTATTTT
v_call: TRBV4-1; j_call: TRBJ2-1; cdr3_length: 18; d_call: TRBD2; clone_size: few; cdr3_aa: CASSQIVRRTSGYNEQFF; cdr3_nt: TGCGCCAGCAGCCAGATAGTCCGCAGGACTAGCGGATACAATGAGCAGTTCTTC
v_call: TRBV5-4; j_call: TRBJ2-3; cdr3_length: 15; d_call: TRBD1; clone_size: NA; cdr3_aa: CASSPTGGETDTQYF; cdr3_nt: TGTGCCAGCAGTCCCACAGGGGGCGAGACAGATACGCAGTATTTT
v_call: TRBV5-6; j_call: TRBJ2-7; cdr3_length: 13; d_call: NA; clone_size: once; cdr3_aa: CASSLLSVYEQYF; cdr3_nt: TGTGCCAGCAGCTTGCTTAGCGTCTACGAGCAGTACTTC
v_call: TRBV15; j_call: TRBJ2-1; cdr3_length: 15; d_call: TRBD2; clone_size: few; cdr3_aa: CATSAGGSSYNEQFF; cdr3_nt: TGTGCCACCAGCGCGGGGGGGAGCTCCTACAATGAGCAGTTCTTC
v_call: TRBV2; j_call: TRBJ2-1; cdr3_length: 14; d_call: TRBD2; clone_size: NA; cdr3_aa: CASLFTGTSNEQFF; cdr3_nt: TGTGCCAGCCTTTTCACCGGGACTAGCAATGAGCAGTTCTTC
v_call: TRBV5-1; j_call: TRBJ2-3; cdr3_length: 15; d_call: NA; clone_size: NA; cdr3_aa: CASSLIPTNTDTQYF; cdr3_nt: TGCGCCAGCAGCTTGATCCCTACCAACACAGATACGCAGTATTTT
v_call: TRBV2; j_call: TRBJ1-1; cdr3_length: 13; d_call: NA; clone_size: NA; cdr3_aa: CASAREGGTEAFF; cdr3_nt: TGTGCCAGCGCCAGAGAGGGGGGGACTGAAGCTTTCTTT
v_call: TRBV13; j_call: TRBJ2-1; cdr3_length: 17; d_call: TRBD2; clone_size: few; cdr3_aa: CASSTRTSGGLFNEQFF; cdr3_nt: TGTGCCAGCAGCACCCGGACTAGCGGGGGACTTTTCAATGAGCAGTTCTTC
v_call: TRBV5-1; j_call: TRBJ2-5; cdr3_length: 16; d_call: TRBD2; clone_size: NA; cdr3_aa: CASSIWTSGGQETQYF; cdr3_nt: TGCGCCAGCAGCATATGGACTAGCGGGGGCCAAGAGACCCAGTACTTC
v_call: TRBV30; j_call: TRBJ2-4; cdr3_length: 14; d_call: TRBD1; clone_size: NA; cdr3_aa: CAWSVPGQGDIQYF; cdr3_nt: TGTGCCTGGAGTGTACCGGGGCAGGGGGACATTCAGTACTTC
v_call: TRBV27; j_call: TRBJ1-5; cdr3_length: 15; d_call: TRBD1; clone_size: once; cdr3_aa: CASSMTGTYNQPQHF; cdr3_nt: TGTGCCAGCAGTATGACAGGGACATACAATCAGCCCCAGCATTTT
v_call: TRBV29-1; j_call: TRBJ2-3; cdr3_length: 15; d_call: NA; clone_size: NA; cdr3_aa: CSVREGAGRGRNPYF; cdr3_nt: TGCAGCGTCCGAGAAGGCGCGGGTAGAGGCAGGAATCCATATTTT
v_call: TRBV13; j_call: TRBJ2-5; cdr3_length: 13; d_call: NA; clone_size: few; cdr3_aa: CASSLEGMETQYF; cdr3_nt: TGTGCCAGCAGCTTAGAGGGGATGGAGACCCAGTACTTC
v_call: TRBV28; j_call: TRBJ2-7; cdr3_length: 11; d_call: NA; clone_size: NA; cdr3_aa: CASSSAYEQYF; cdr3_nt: TGTGCCAGCAGTTCAGCCTACGAGCAGTACTTC
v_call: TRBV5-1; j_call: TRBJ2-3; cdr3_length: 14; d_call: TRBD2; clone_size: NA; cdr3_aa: CASSREGYTDTQYF; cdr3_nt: TGCGCCAGCAGCCGGGAGGGTTACACAGATACGCAGTATTTT
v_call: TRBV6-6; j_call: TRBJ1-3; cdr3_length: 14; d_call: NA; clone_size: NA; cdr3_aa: CASTNRDSGNTIYF; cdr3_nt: TGTGCCAGCACCAACAGGGACTCTGGAAACACCATATATTTT
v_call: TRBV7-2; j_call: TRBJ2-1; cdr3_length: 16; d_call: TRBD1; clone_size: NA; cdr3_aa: CASSSQGGAGGNEQFF; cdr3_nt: TGTGCCAGCAGCTCACAAGGGGGCGCAGGTGGGAATGAGCAGTTCTTC
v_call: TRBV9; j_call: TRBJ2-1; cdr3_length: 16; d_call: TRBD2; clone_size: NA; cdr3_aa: CASSLDSGGPFNEQFF; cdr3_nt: TGTGCCAGCAGCCTCGATAGCGGGGGCCCGTTTAATGAGCAGTTCTTC
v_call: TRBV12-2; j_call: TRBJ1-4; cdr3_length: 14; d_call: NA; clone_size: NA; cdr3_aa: CASRPSQTNEKLFF; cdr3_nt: TGTGCAAGTCGCCCCAGTCAGACTAATGAAAAACTGTTTTTT
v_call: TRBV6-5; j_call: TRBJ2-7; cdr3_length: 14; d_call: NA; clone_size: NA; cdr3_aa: CASSRTLSSYEQYF; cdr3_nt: TGTGCCAGCAGTAGGACTCTAAGCTCCTACGAGCAGTACTTC
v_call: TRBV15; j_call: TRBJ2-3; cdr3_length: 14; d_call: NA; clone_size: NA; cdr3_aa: CATSLIGGTDTQYF; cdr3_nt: TGTGCCACCAGCCTAATCGGCGGAACAGATACGCAGTATTTT
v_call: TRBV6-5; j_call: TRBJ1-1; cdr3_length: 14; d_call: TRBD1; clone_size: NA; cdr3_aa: CASRMGQWNTEAFF; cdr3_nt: TGTGCCAGCAGGATGGGACAGTGGAACACTGAAGCTTTCTTT
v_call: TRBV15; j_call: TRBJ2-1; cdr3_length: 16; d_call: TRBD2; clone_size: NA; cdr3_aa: CATSRDSSGGPGEQFF; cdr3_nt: TGTGCCACCAGCAGGGACTCATCGGGAGGGCCTGGTGAGCAGTTCTTC
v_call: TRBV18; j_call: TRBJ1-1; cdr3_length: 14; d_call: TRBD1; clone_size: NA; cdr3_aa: CASSDTGAEEGAFF; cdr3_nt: TGTGCCAGCTCCGACACAGGGGCTGAAGAAGGTGCTTTCTTT
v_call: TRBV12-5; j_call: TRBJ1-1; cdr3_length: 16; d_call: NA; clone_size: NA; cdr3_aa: CASGLRTAGGSTEAFF; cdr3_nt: TGTGCTAGTGGTTTGAGGACCGCGGGTGGAAGCACTGAAGCTTTCTTT
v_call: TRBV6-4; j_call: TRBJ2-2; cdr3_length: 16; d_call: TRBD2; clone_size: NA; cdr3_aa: CASRQGLAGAPGELFF; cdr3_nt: TGTGCCAGCAGACAAGGACTAGCGGGGGCCCCCGGGGAGCTGTTTTTT